The clone carrying this TCR beta chain was recorded at least ten times. Its antigen is unidentified. This specimen belongs to a study of human T cells and chemical hapten exposure. TCRdb itself ran the RACE reads through MiXCR, one entry per CDR3 protein. The table includes 35,000 to 50,000 distinct CDR3 sequences, approximately 10% detected once. The V end lost 0 bases, the J end lost 5 bases, and 8 bases lay between the germline ends. CDR3 length: 14 amino acids. Germline V gives CDR1 SGHVS, CDR2 FQNEAQ. The study, taken as a whole, reports: Controls had significantly fewer large CDR3 similarity clusters than were formed by expanded TCRs. In the PT1 data, expanded TCR counts showed a positive correlation with patch test score.

The time point: patch test 2, 6 weeks after DPC sensitization. The treatment denotes: therapeutic diphenylcyclopropenone sensitization with weekly scalp DPC. Total RNA came from unfractionated whole blood. Here the sequenced sample was whole blood, taken in connection with sensitization to the hapten diphenylcyclopropenone (DPC). This clonotype was obtained from a woman under 40 with alopecia areata. Some clones in this sample may be carry-over from other donors' samples. The chain is built from TRBV7-8 and TRBJ2-1, with unresolved D. The DNA of the CDR3 is TGTGCCAGCAGCTTAGCGGACGGCCACAATGAGCAGTTCTTC. Translation: CASSLADGHNEQFF.